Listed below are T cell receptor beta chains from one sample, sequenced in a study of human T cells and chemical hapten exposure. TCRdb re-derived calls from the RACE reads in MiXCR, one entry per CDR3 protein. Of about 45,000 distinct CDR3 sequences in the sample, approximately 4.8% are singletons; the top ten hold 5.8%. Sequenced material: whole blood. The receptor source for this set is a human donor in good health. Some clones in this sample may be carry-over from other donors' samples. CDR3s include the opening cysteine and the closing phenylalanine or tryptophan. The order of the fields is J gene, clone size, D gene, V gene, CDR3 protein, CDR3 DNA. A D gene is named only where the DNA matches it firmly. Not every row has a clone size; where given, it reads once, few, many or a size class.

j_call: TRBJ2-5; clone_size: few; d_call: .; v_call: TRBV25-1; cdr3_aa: CASSLPDKYQETQYF; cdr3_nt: TGTGCCAGCAGTCTTCCCGACAAGTACCAAGAGACCCAGTACTTC
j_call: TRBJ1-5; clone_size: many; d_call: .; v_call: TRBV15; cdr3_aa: CATSRDLGTSPQHF; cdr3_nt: TGTGCCACCAGCAGAGATCTAGGGACGTCCCCCCAGCATTTT
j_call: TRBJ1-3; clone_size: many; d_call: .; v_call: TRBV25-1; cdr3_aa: CASSPGDRRNTIYF; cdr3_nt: TGTGCCAGCAGTCCTGGGGACCGACGAAACACCATATATTTT
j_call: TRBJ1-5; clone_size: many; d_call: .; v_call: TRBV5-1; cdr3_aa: CASRKYGGQEPQHF; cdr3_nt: TGCGCCAGCAGGAAGTATGGAGGCCAAGAGCCCCAGCATTTT
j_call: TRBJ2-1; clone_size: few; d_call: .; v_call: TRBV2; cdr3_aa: CATTNGNFMHNEQFF; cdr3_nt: TGTGCCACAACCAACGGCAATTTCATGCACAATGAGCAGTTCTTC
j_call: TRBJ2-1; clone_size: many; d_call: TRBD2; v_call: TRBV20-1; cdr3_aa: CSARDFRTSGVGYNEQFF; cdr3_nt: TGCAGTGCTAGAGATTTTCGGACTAGCGGGGTGGGATACAATGAGCAGTTCTTC
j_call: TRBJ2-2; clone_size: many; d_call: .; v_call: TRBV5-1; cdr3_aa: CASGPPDLGELFF; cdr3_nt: TGCGCCAGCGGACCACCTGACCTAGGGGAGCTGTTTTTT
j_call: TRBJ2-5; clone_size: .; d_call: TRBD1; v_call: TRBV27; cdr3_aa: CASSLITGGETQYF; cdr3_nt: TGTGCCAGCAGTTTGATTACAGGGGGCGAGACCCAGTACTTC
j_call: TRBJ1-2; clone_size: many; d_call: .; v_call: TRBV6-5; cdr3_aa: CASSYGSHYGYTF; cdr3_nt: TGTGCCAGCAGTTATGGCAGTCACTATGGCTACACCTTC
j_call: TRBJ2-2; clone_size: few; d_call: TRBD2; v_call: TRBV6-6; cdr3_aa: CASSRLAAGELFF; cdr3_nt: TGTGCCAGCAGTCGACTAGCAGCCGGGGAGCTGTTTTTT
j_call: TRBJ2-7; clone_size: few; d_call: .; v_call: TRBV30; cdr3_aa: CAWSTVYEQYF; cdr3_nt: TGTGCCTGGAGTACTGTATACGAGCAGTACTTC
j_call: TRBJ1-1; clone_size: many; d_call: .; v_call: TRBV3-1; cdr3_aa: CASSPEHRVAEAFF; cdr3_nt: TGTGCCAGCAGCCCGGAGCACAGGGTGGCTGAAGCTTTCTTT
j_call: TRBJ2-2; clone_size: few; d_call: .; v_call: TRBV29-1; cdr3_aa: CSGNEGGSTGELFF; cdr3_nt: TGCAGCGGGAACGAAGGAGGAAGCACCGGGGAGCTGTTTTTT
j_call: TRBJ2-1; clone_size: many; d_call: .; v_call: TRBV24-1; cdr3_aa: CATSEFGGTNEQFF; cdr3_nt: TGTGCCACCAGTGAGTTCGGCGGAACCAATGAGCAGTTCTTC
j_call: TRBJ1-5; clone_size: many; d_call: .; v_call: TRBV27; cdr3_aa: CASSSVSNQPQHF; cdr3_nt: TGTGCCAGCAGTTCGGTTAGCAATCAGCCCCAGCATTTT
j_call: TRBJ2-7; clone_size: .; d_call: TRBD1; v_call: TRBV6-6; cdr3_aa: CASSPNLGTGGRYEQYF; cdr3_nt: TGTGCCAGCAGTCCCAACCTCGGGACAGGGGGCAGGTACGAGCAGTACTTC
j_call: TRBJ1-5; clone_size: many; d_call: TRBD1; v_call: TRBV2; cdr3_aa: CASSVYGQGGQPQHF; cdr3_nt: TGTGCCAGCAGTGTGTACGGACAGGGAGGACAGCCCCAGCATTTT
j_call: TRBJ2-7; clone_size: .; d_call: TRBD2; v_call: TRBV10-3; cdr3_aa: CASRGGTYEQYF; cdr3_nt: TGTGCCTCCCGGGGGGGGACCTACGAGCAGTACTTC
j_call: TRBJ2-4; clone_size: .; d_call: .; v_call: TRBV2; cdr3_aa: CASSTGFEGKNIQYF; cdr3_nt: TGTGCCAGCTCCACAGGGTTTGAAGGCAAAAACATTCAGTACTTC
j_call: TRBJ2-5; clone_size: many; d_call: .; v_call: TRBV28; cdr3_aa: CASSSLLSWTQYF; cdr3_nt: TGTGCCAGCAGTTCCTTACTGAGCTGGACCCAGTACTTC
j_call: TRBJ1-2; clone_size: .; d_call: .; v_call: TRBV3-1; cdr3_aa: CASSRTGYYGYTF; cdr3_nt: TGTGCCAGCAGCCGAACAGGGTACTATGGCTACACCTTC
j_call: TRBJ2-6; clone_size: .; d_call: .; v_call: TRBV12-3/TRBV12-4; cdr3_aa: CASSLWGSGANVLTF; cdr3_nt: TGTGCCAGCAGTTTATGGGGATCTGGGGCCAACGTCCTGACTTTC
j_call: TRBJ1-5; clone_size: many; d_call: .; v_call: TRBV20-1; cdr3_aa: CSLGTNSNQPQHF; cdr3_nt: TGCAGCCTTGGGACAAATAGCAATCAGCCCCAGCATTTT
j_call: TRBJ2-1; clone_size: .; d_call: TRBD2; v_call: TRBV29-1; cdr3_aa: CSVGLAGANEQFF; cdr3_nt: TGCAGCGTCGGACTAGCGGGAGCCAATGAGCAGTTCTTC
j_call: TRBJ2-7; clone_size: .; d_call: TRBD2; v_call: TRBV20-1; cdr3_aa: CSARESRTSGYEQYF; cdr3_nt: TGCAGTGCTAGAGAATCCCGCACTAGCGGCTACGAGCAGTACTTC
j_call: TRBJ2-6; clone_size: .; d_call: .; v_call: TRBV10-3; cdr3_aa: CAISDGAGANVLTF; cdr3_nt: TGTGCCATCAGTGACGGGGCTGGGGCCAACGTCCTGACTTTC
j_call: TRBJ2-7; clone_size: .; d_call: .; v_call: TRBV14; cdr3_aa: CASSQDRRSQASYEQYF; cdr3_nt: TGTGCCAGCAGCCAAGATCGTAGGTCACAAGCTAGCTACGAGCAGTACTTC
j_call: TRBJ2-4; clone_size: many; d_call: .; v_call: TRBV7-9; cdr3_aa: CASSPEIF; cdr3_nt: TGTGCCAGCAGCCCCGAAATCTTC
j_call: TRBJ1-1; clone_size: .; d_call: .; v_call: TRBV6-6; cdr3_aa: CASSPGRGNTEAFF; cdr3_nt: TGTGCCAGCAGCCCAGGCCGGGGGAACACTGAAGCTTTCTTT
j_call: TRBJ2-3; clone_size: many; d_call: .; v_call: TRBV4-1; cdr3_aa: CASSQDGGSDTQYF; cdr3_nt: TGCGCCAGCAGCCAAGATGGGGGTTCGGATACGCAGTATTTT
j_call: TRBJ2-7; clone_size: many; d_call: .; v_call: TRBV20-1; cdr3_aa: CSASIDYYEQYF; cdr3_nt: TGCAGTGCTAGTATAGACTACTACGAGCAGTACTTC
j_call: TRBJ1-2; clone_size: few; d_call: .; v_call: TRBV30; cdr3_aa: CAWRSGIYGYTF; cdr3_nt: TGTGCCTGGAGATCAGGGATCTATGGCTACACCTTC
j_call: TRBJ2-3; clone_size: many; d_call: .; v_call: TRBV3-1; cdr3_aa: CASSQDKRHTDTQYF; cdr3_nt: TGTGCCAGCAGCCAAGATAAGCGCCACACAGATACGCAGTATTTT
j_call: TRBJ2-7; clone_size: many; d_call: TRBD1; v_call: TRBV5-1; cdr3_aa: CASSWTGTEQYF; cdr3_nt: TGCGCCAGCAGCTGGACAGGGACCGAGCAGTACTTC
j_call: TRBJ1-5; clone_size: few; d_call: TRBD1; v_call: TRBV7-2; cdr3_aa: CASSLGGQGGRPQHF; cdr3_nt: TGTGCCAGCAGCTTAGGGGGACAGGGGGGGCGGCCCCAGCATTTT
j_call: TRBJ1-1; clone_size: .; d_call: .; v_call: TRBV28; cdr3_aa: CASSFSPQTGTEAFF; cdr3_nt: TGTGCCAGCAGTTTCTCGCCCCAGACGGGAACTGAAGCTTTCTTT
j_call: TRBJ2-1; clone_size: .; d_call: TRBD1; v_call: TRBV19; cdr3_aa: CASSIGTGMNEQFF; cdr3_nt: TGTGCCAGTAGTATAGGGACAGGGATGAATGAGCAGTTCTTC
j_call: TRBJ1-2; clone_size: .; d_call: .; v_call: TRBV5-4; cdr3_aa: CASSLNTNYGYTF; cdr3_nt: TGTGCCAGCAGCTTGAACACTAACTATGGCTACACCTTC
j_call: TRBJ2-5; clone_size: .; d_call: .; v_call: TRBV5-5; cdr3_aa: CASSLVVGIKETQYF; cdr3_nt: TGTGCCAGCAGCTTGGTAGTGGGAATCAAAGAGACCCAGTACTTC
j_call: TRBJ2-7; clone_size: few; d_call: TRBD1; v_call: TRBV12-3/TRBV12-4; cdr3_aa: CASSFSQGVEQYF; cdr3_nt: TGTGCCAGCAGTTTCAGTCAGGGGGTCGAGCAGTACTTC
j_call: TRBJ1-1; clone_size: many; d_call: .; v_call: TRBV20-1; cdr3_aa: CSARGGGEAAFF; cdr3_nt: TGCAGTGCTAGAGGCGGAGGTGAGGCAGCTTTCTTT
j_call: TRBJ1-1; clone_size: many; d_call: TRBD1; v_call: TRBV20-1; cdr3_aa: CSARGTRGVETEAFF; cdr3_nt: TGCAGTGCTAGAGGGACCAGGGGGGTAGAGACTGAAGCTTTCTTT
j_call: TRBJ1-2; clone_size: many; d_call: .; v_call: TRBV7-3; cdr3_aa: CASSLIGSPGEYGYTF; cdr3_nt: TGTGCCAGCAGCTTAATAGGAAGCCCAGGAGAGTATGGCTACACCTTC
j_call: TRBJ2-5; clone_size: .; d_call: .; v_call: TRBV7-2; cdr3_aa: CASGFGETQYF; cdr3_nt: TGTGCCAGCGGCTTTGGAGAGACCCAGTACTTC
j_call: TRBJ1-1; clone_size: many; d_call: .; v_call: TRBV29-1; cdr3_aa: CSVDPLGGTTEAFF; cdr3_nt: TGCAGCGTTGATCCTCTAGGGGGTACCACTGAAGCTTTCTTT
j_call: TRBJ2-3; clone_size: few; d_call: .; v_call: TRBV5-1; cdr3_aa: CASSYKDTQYF; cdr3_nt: TGCGCCAGCAGTTATAAGGATACGCAGTATTTT
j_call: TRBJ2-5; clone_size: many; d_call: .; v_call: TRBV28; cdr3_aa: CASSLSLLWGPAGKTQYF; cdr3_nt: TGTGCCAGCAGTTTATCCCTGCTTTGGGGGCCTGCGGGGAAGACCCAGTACTTC
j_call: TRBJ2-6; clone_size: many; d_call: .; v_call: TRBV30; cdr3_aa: CASHPDGSSGANVLTF; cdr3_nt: TGTGCCTCCCACCCGGACGGAAGCTCTGGGGCCAACGTCCTGACTTTC
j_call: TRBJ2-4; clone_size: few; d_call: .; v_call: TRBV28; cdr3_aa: CASSYVDIQYF; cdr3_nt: TGTGCCAGCAGCTATGTGGACATTCAGTACTTC
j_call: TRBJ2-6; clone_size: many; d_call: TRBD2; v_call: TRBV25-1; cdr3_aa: CASSYSGITSGANVLTF; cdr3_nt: TGTGCCAGCAGTTATAGCGGGATAACCTCTGGGGCCAACGTCCTGACTTTC
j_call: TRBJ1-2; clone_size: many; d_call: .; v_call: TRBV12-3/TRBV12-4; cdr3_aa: CASSFRAPNSHGYTF; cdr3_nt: TGTGCCAGCAGTTTTAGGGCACCCAACTCCCATGGCTACACCTTC